Listed here are 28 T cell receptor beta chains from one sample, sequenced in a study of blood T cell repertoires in COVID-19 (dated by TCRdb to 2019 to 2021). Library creation used the immunoSEQ multiplex PCR assay. Sourced from immuneACCESS, this table was stored by TCRdb with only in-frame sequences that have V and J called. A share of the clones is absent; for the studies checked, an unresolved V gene accounts for under half, and the remainder has no known explanation. This sample holds roughly 300,000 clones; 75% to 85% were observed only once. The biggest ten clones account for around 7.8% of the sample. Sample: peripheral blood. These receptors came from a human donor in a cohort sampled during active COVID-19.

This rearrangement joins TRBV10-3 to TRBJ1-2, with 7 bases matching TRBD1. The length of the CDR3 is 15 residues. Germline CDR1 is ENHRY and CDR2 is SYGVKD. The V gene end was trimmed by 6 bases and the J gene end by 5 bases; junction bases not matched to a gene: 12. The CDR3 DNA is TGTGCCATCAGGGCTACGATAGGGACAGAATATGGCTACACCTTC. Amino acids: CAIRATIGTEYGYTF.

The chain couples TRBV19 to TRBJ1-2; TRBD1 matches 8 bases. CDR1 and CDR2 from the germline V gene are LNHDA and SQIVND (reference sequence). The CDR3 extends over 16 amino acids. Trimming took 5 bases from V and 8 from J; bases not matched to a gene: 16. The CDR3 here is CASSQQGGESVLGYTF. CDR3 bases: TGTGCCAGTAGTCAACAGGGGGGCGAGAGCGTATTAGGCTACACCTTC.

This chain joins TRBV28 and TRBJ1-2; D uncertain. Germline V CDR1 and CDR2: MDHEN, SYDVKM. The CDR3 length is 12 residues. Trimming left V 8 bases short and J 2 bases short, with 9 bases between. CDR3 nucleotides: TGTGCCAGCCGAGGCTCAAACTATGGCTACACCTTC. This translates into CASRGSNYGYTF.

The gene calls are TRBV9 and TRBJ1-1; weak D call: TRBD1 (5 bases). This CDR3 spans 13 amino acids. V was trimmed by 0 bases and J by 4 bases, leaving 7 bases between them. Germline CDR1 and CDR2: SGDLS and YYNGEE. For the CDR3, the DNA is TGTGCCAGCAGCGTAGAACAGGCCACTGAAGCTTTCTTT. Protein: CASSVEQATEAFF.

This clone was observed once. The J gene is TRBJ2-3, the V gene TRBV7-6; 7 bases agree with TRBD2. V lost 1 base and J lost 2; bases outside the gene matches: 3. Germline CDR1 is SGHVS and CDR2 is FNYEAQ. The CDR3 is 15 residues long. The CDR3: CASSLGGRNTDTQYF. Written as DNA, the CDR3 is TGTGCCAGCAGCTTAGGCGGGAGAAACACAGATACGCAGTATTTT.

This rearrangement joins TRBV24-1 to TRBJ2-7; perhaps TRBD1 as D (5 bases). The germline V and J ends were trimmed by 3 bases and 3 bases, with 11 bases remaining between them. There are 14 residues in the CDR3. Germline lookup yields CDR1 KGHDR and CDR2 SFDVKD. CDR3 nucleotide sequence: TGTGCCACCAGTGATAGTTCCCAGGGCTACGAGCAGTACTTC. Translated: CATSDSSQGYEQYF.

This chain uses TRBV6-1 with TRBJ1-3; D is ambiguous. Germline V gene lookup returns CDR1 MNHNS and CDR2 SASEGT. CDR3 length equals 14 residues. The V end was cut by 3 bases, the J end by 7 bases, with 13 bases between. The CDR3 here is CASSDGPRGNTIYF. For the CDR3, the DNA is TGTGCCAGCAGTGACGGGCCCCGAGGGAACACCATATATTTT.

The chain recombines TRBV15 with TRBJ2-1, with D maybe TRBD2 (6 bases). Germline loops: CDR1 LNHNV, CDR2 YYDKDF (reference sequence). The CDR3 totals 14 residues. Trimming took 6 bases from V and 1 from J, leaving 10 bases between them. CDR3 nucleotides: TGTGCCACCAGTGCGGGGCGATCCTACAATGAGCAGTTCTTC. Its protein product is CATSAGRSYNEQFF.

The chain recombines TRBV18 with TRBJ1-1; D uncertain. This CDR3 is built from 13 residues. V was clipped by 0 bases and J by 2 bases, with 4 bases between them. Looked up from germline, CDR1 is KGHSH and CDR2 is LQKENI. In DNA form, the CDR3 reads TGTGCCAGCTCACCACCGGCAAACACTGAAGCTTTCTTT. Translated: CASSPPANTEAFF.

This chain joins TRBV9 and TRBJ1-1; D might be TRBD1 (5 bases). CDR3 size: 16 residues. V lost 3 bases to trimming and J lost 4 bases, with 19 bases between them. Looked up from germline, CDR1 is SGDLS and CDR2 is YYNGEE. CDR3 nucleotides: TGTGCCAGCAGCGAGCCCTTGATTGGGGGGGGCACTGAAGCTTTCTTT. Protein sequence: CASSEPLIGGGTEAFF. The full variable domain, its missing parts supplied by reference TRBV9 and TRBJ1-1, is DSGVTQTPKHLITATGQRVTLRCSPRSGDLSVYWYQQSLDQGLQFLIQYYNGEERAKGNILERFSAQQFPDLHSELNLSSLELGDSALYFCASSEPLIGGGTEAFFGQGTRLTVV.

The chain combines TRBV5-1 with TRBJ1-1, with 7 bases lining up with TRBD1. The germline V gene encodes CDR1 SGHRS and CDR2 YFSETQ. This CDR3 spans 14 amino acids. J gave up 3 bases and V 2 bases, and 4 bases lay outside the gene matches. CDR3 bases: TGCGCCAGCAGCTTAGCAGGGGGTGACACTGAAGCTTTCTTT. This encodes CASSLAGGDTEAFF.

V usage is TRBV19 and J usage is TRBJ2-1; TRBD1 aligns across 7 bases. The junction had 7 bases not matched to a gene; V was cut back by 3 bases and J by 5 bases. CDR1 is LNHDA, CDR2 SQIVND, per germline (reference sequence). This CDR3 has 15 residues. The chain's CDR3 is CASSIDRDGNNEQFF. The CDR3 DNA reads TGTGCCAGTAGTATCGACAGGGACGGGAACAATGAGCAGTTCTTC.

The count of this clone is one. The V call is TRBV18, the J call TRBJ1-1; D perhaps matches TRBD1 (5 bases). V was pared by 1 base and J by 0 bases, with 12 bases between. Looked up from germline, CDR1 is KGHSH and CDR2 is LQKENI. The CDR3 has 16 residues. The chain's CDR3 is CASSPQGAPMNTEAFF. The CDR3, as DNA: TGTGCCAGCTCACCACAAGGGGCTCCCATGAACACTGAAGCTTTCTTT.

The J gene is TRBJ1-2, the V gene TRBV10-3; D gene unclear. CDR3 size: 16 residues. V was trimmed by 7 bases and J by 1 base, leaving 19 bases between them. CDR1 and CDR2 from the germline V gene are ENHRY and SYGVKD. CDR3 sequence reads: CAITSDVGSVNYGYTF. The CDR3 DNA reads as TGTGCCATCACATCGGATGTAGGGAGTGTTAACTATGGCTACACCTTC.

The sample holds many counts of this clone. The chain has TRBV30 and TRBJ1-4, with 10 bases fitting TRBD1. Germline values: CDR1 GTSNPN, CDR2 SVGIG (reference sequence). Trimming cost V 8 bases and J 6 bases; bases outside gene matches: 15. CDR3 length equals 16 residues. CDR3: CAGSGTGVLRDEKLFF. CDR3 nucleotides: TGTGCCGGATCCGGGACAGGGGTTCTGAGGGATGAAAAACTGTTTTTT.

The V and J genes are TRBV12-5 and TRBJ1-2; D gene ambiguous. The CDR3 totals 16 residues. Trimming pared 0 bases from V and 8 bases from J, leaving 19 bases between. Germline lookup yields CDR1 LGHNT and CDR2 FRNRAP. The CDR3 region has the DNA TGTGCTAGTGGTTTGGTAATTGTTGGATCGGGGTTGGGCTACACCTTC. It translates to CASGLVIVGSGLGYTF.

V usage is TRBV27 and J usage is TRBJ2-7; possible D gene TRBD2, 5 bases. CDR1 is MNHEY and CDR2 is SMNVEV in the germline V gene (reference sequence). This CDR3 has 16 residues. With 4 bases removed from V and 5 bases from J, the gap between germline ends came to 21 bases. Here the CDR3 DNA reads TGTGCCAGCAGTTCAATACCTACTAGACATTTCAACGAGCAGTACTTC. The encoded protein is CASSSIPTRHFNEQYF.

The chain combines TRBV27 with TRBJ1-5, with a possible D match to TRBD1 (6 bases). Germline assignment: CDR1 MNHEY and CDR2 SMNVEV (reference sequence). This CDR3 is built from 15 residues. V shed 5 bases and J shed 0 bases, with 11 bases lying between them. This chain's CDR3 is CASSNTGISNQPQHF. The DNA of the CDR3 is TGTGCCAGCAGTAACACAGGGATTAGCAATCAGCCCCAGCATTTT.

The table lists this clone with a count of one. The V gene is TRBV18, the J gene TRBJ1-2, with 8 nucleotides matching TRBD1. CDR1 is KGHSH and CDR2 is LQKENI in the germline V gene. The CDR3 contains 14 residues. Losses at the gene ends were 6 bases for V and 5 bases for J; bases not matched to a gene: 8. The CDR3, as DNA: TGTGCCAGCTCGCACGGACAGGGAGAGTATGGCTACACCTTC. Translated: CASSHGQGEYGYTF. Drawing the rest from reference TRBV18 and TRBJ1-2, the complete variable domain is NAGVMQNPRHLVRRRGQEARLRCSPMKGHSHVYWYRQLPEEGLKFMVYLQKENIIDESGMPKERFSAEFPKEGPSILRIQQVVRGDSAAYFCASSHGQGEYGYTFGSGTRLTVV.

V is TRBV6-1 and J is TRBJ1-5; D call uncertain. Germline loops: CDR1 MNHNS, CDR2 SASEGT. The V end lost 2 bases, the J end lost 0 bases, and 2 bases lay between the germline ends. The CDR3 contains 13 residues. The CDR3: CASSEYSNQPQHF. The CDR3 nucleotides read TGTGCCAGCAGTGAATATAGCAATCAGCCCCAGCATTTT.

The CDR3 protein is CASSVVDNEGGIGDTQYF. In DNA form, the CDR3 reads TGTGCCAGCAGCGTAGTGGATAATGAGGGGGGGATTGGAGATACGCAGTATTTT. V is TRBV9 and J is TRBJ2-3; a possible D gene is TRBD2 (7 bases). The CDR3 totals 18 residues. Germline CDR1 reads SGDLS; CDR2 reads YYNGEE. Trimming left V 0 bases short and J 5 bases short, with 22 bases between. Full variable domain (outside the CDR3, taken from reference TRBV9 and TRBJ2-3): DSGVTQTPKHLITATGQRVTLRCSPRSGDLSVYWYQQSLDQGLQFLIQYYNGEERAKGNILERFSAQQFPDLHSELNLSSLELGDSALYFCASSVVDNEGGIGDTQYFGPGTRLTVL.

This clone has only a few counts. The chain has TRBV7-9 and TRBJ2-7; weak D call: TRBD1 (6 bases). Germline CDR1 and CDR2: SEHNR and FQNEAQ (reference sequence). V lost 8 bases and J 2 bases, leaving 10 bases between the germline ends. There are 12 residues in the CDR3. The CDR3, as DNA: TGTGCCAGCGACAGGTTGACCTACGAGCAGTACTTC. Translating gives CASDRLTYEQYF.

V is TRBV14 and J is TRBJ1-1; tentative D call: TRBD1 (5 bases). The V gene lost 5 bases and the J gene lost 2 bases, with 12 bases spanning the gap. Per germline, CDR1 SGHDN and CDR2 FVKESK. The CDR3 runs to 14 residues. The CDR3 is CASSSLGHNTEAFF. As DNA, the CDR3 is TGTGCCAGCAGCTCATTAGGACACAACACTGAAGCTTTCTTT.

A single count supports this clone. V usage is TRBV19 and J usage is TRBJ1-2; a weak D match, TRBD1 (5 bases). The CDR3 sequence is 16 residues long. Germline CDR1 and CDR2: LNHDA and SQIVND (reference sequence). Trimming cost V 0 bases and J 2 bases, with 13 bases left between them. The CDR3, as DNA: TGTGCCAGTAGTATAGATGGGGCCGTCATCAACTATGGCTACACCTTC. Its protein is CASSIDGAVINYGYTF.

This chain uses TRBV6-5 with TRBJ1-2, with TRBD1 identical over 9 bases. The CDR3 is 12 residues long. Trimming took 11 bases from V and 3 from J; bases not matched to a gene: 4. Germline-derived CDR1 and CDR2 are MNHEY and SVGAGI. In DNA form, the CDR3 reads TGTGCCGGACAGGGGTTGGACTATGGCTACACCTTC. Its protein product is CAGQGLDYGYTF.

The genes are TRBV20-1 and TRBJ2-5; 7 bases fit TRBD1. CDR3 length equals 13 residues. With 3 bases clipped from V and 4 bases from J, the junction kept 5 bases outside the gene matches. The germline V gene has CDR1 DFQATT and CDR2 SNEGSKA (reference sequence). CDR3 DNA: TGCAGTGCTAGTAGGGGGCCCTCAGAGACCCAGTACTTC. Its protein product is CSASRGPSETQYF.

The chain is built from TRBV19 and TRBJ2-2; D ambiguous. V was cut by 3 bases and J by 4 bases, with 12 bases left in between. The length of the CDR3 is 15 residues. The germline CDR1 and CDR2 sequences are LNHDA and SQIVND (reference sequence). The CDR3 loop is CASSMRPAPTGELFF. The CDR3 bases are TGTGCCAGTAGTATGAGGCCCGCACCCACCGGGGAGCTGTTTTTT.

The CDR3 DNA sequence: TGTGCCAGCAGCCTTCAGGGGGGTACCTACGAGCAGTACTTC. Residues: CASSLQGGTYEQYF. J is TRBJ2-7 and V is TRBV5-4; D perhaps matches TRBD1 (7 bases). The CDR3 totals 14 residues. Looked up from germline, CDR1 is SGHNT and CDR2 is YYREEE (reference sequence). The V end was cut by 4 bases, the J end by 2 bases, with 13 bases between.